This T cell receptor beta chain was sequenced in a study of shared T cell receptors in the human thymus. Germline V gene lookup returns CDR1 MDHEN and CDR2 SYDVKM. The ends lost 2 bases at V and 7 bases at J; junction bases unmatched: 4. The CDR3 contains 15 residues. Profiled with immunoSEQ multiplex PCR; TCRdb holds only in-frame clones, not every one. The sample yields hundreds of thousands of clones, 88% seen once. These data were likewise used in another study, on human thymus T cells. That investigation notes: Infants served as donors; they were healthy and Finnish and were having corrective surgery for congenital heart defects. The thymus tissue came from resections taken during corrective heart surgery. Apparent skewing of V and J gene usage characterized both thymic and blood repertoires. Related studies found that unrelated individuals share highly overlapping thymic repertoires.

The rearrangement joins TRBV28 to TRBJ2-1, with 11 nucleotides matching TRBD2. Material for sequencing was thymocytes. The receptor was isolated from a boy under three years old with a congenital heart defect. CDR3 DNA: TGTGCCAGCAGTTTACTAGCGGGAGGTAAGAATGAGCAGTTCTTC. Translated, it gives CASSLLAGGKNEQFF.